This T cell receptor (beta chain) was recorded in a study of shared clonotypes between healthy human individuals. Whole-study context: Three CD4 naive, three CD4 memory, two CD8 naive and one CD8 memory plate were used per donor.

V lost 4 bases, J lost 7 bases, and 8 bases stayed unmatched. The CDR3 is 15 amino acids. CDR1 is MGHDK, CDR2 SYGVNS, per germline. Genomic DNA of every subset was divided equally among multiple immunoSEQ plates. The data were produced by immunoSEQ multiplex PCR, yet TCRdb's version contains in-frame clones alone and is incomplete. The table has about 590,000 clones, nearly 97% seen once. Findings and limits, study-wide: With several donors compared, around 5% of naive CD4 clonotypes were shared. The authors sampled blood alone, and tissue repertoires likely differ.

The naive CD8 population came from CD45RO-negative cells selected for CCR7, without terminally differentiated effector memory CD45RA+ cells. As regards this clone: No antigen is known for it.

The sequence derives from a woman aged 30 to 39 in good health. The gene calls are TRBV25-1 and TRBJ2-7, with TRBD2 identical over 12 bases. Sequencing was performed on naive CD8+ T cells sorted from blood. CDR3 sequence: CASSGGLAGSREQYF. CDR3 nucleotide sequence: TGTGCCAGCAGTGGCGGACTAGCGGGATCGCGGGAGCAGTACTTC.